Listed below are T cell receptor beta chains from one sample, sequenced in a study of blood T cell repertoires in COVID-19. Profiling relied on immunoSEQ multiplex PCR, and the TCRdb table lists in-frame clones only, not all of them. Among a few hundred thousand clones, 82% were seen once, and the ten largest hold 5.2%. Sequencing was done on a sample of peripheral blood. Receptors were obtained from a woman in her 70s with COVID-19, enrolled during active disease. Both conserved end residues are part of each CDR3. The order of the fields is J gene, V gene, clone size, D gene, CDR3 protein, CDR3 DNA. D genes are given only for firm matches. Rows may omit the clone size; those that give it use once, few, many or a size class.

>TRBJ2-7|TRBV21-1|-|-
CASRTLRASGDYEQYF
TGTGCCAGCAGAACCTTAAGGGCTAGCGGGGACTACGAGCAGTACTTC
>TRBJ2-5|TRBV20-1|-|-
CSVRDSAFQYF
TGCAGTGTCCGGGACTCCGCCTTCCAGTACTTC
>TRBJ2-1|TRBV4-2|-|TRBD2
CASSPYSMDRLAGVYEQFF
TGTGCCAGCAGCCCTTACTCCATGGACCGACTAGCGGGAGTTTATGAGCAGTTCTTC
>TRBJ1-3|TRBV24-1|few|TRBD1
CATSDSDRGDSGNTIYF
TGTGCCACCAGTGATTCCGACAGGGGCGACTCTGGAAACACCATATATTTT
>TRBJ2-1|TRBV2|-|-
CASSDQLAMNEQFF
TGTGCCAGCAGTGACCAACTAGCTATGAATGAGCAGTTCTTC
>TRBJ2-7|TRBV7-9|-|TRBD2
CASSNRTSSYEQYF
TGTGCCAGCAGCAACAGGACTAGCTCCTACGAGCAGTACTTC
>TRBJ2-5|TRBV14|-|TRBD1
CASSGRTGGETQYF
TGTGCCAGCAGCGGTCGCACAGGGGGAGAGACCCAGTACTTC
>TRBJ1-5|TRBV27|few|-
CASSLLGNQPQHF
TGTGCCAGCAGTTTACTTGGCAATCAGCCCCAGCATTTT
>TRBJ2-4|TRBV7-9|few|-
CASSSGDIQYF
TGTGCCAGCAGCTCGGGGGACATTCAGTACTTC
>TRBJ2-1|TRBV29-1|-|TRBD1
CSATRVPGQALDNEQFF
TGCAGCGCTACCCGGGTACCCGGACAGGCTTTAGACAATGAGCAGTTCTTC
>TRBJ2-1|TRBV27|once|-
CASSLSPIAVAYNEQFF
TGTGCCAGCAGTTTATCCCCAATAGCGGTGGCCTACAATGAGCAGTTCTTC
>TRBJ1-3|TRBV24-1|-|TRBD1
CATSDTGVNTIYF
TGTGCCACCAGTGATACAGGGGTAAACACCATATATTTT
>TRBJ1-1|TRBV28|-|-
CAAGPGTAEAFF
TGTGCCGCTGGCCCAGGTACAGCTGAAGCTTTCTTT
>TRBJ2-1|TRBV27|-|TRBD1
CASSFRAGGKNEQFF
TGTGCCAGCAGTTTTAGGGCAGGGGGCAAGAATGAGCAGTTCTTC
>TRBJ2-3|TRBV5-1|-|TRBD1
CASSPDRLNTDTQYF
TGCGCCAGCAGCCCGGACAGGTTGAACACAGATACGCAGTATTTT
>TRBJ2-4|TRBV20-1|-|-
CSASPRIRAKNIQYF
TGCAGTGCTAGTCCCAGGATCAGAGCCAAAAACATTCAGTACTTC
>TRBJ1-6|TRBV28|-|-
CASSPPRQVASPLHF
TGTGCCAGCAGCCCACCCCGACAGGTCGCCTCACCCCTCCACTTT
>TRBJ1-4|TRBV6-1|few|-
CASSEARGYRGAQDEKLFF
TGTGCCAGCAGTGAAGCGCGAGGGTATCGGGGGGCTCAAGATGAAAAACTGTTTTTT
>TRBJ2-7|TRBV3-1/TRBV3-2|-|-
CASSHLEQYF
TGTGCCAGCAGCCATCTCGAGCAGTACTTC
>TRBJ1-1|TRBV5-4|-|TRBD1
CASSLDRGTEAFF
TGTGCCAGCAGCTTGGACAGGGGCACTGAAGCTTTCTTT
>TRBJ2-5|TRBV28|once|TRBD2
CASSFTPGLASEETQYF
TGTGCCAGCAGTTTCACTCCGGGACTAGCGTCTGAAGAGACCCAGTACTTC
>TRBJ2-2|TRBV5-1|-|-
CASRTANTGELFF
TGCGCCAGCAGGACAGCGAACACCGGGGAGCTGTTTTTT
>TRBJ1-5|TRBV4-3|-|-
CASSQDASSNQPQHF
TGCGCCAGCAGCCAAGATGCGAGTAGCAATCAGCCCCAGCATTTT
>TRBJ1-5|TRBV7-2|-|-
CASSLVGAANQPQHF
TGTGCCAGCAGCTTAGTTGGGGCCGCCAATCAGCCCCAGCATTTT
>TRBJ2-7|TRBV6-2/TRBV6-3|-|-
CASSYEGAEQYF
TGTGCCAGCAGTTACGAGGGAGCCGAGCAGTACTTC
>TRBJ2-6|TRBV7-2|-|-
CASTFTGANVLTF
TGTGCCAGCACCTTTACTGGGGCCAACGTCCTGACTTTC
>TRBJ1-1|TRBV7-6|-|TRBD1
CASSLRTGGSEAFF
TGTGCCAGCAGCCTACGGACAGGGGGCTCTGAAGCTTTCTTT
>TRBJ2-5|TRBV7-2|-|-
CASSYTGTETQYF
TGTGCCAGCAGTTATACAGGGACAGAGACCCAGTACTTC
>TRBJ1-1|TRBV18|-|TRBD1
CASSPTGTANTEAFF
TGTGCCAGCTCACCAACCGGGACAGCGAACACTGAAGCTTTCTTT
>TRBJ2-1|TRBV18|once|-
CASSPRVDNEQFF
TGTGCCAGCTCACCTCGCGTAGACAATGAGCAGTTCTTC
>TRBJ2-7|TRBV7-6|-|-
CASSPLTNPSYEQYF
TGTGCCAGCAGCCCCCTGACTAACCCCTCCTACGAGCAGTACTTC
>TRBJ1-5|TRBV30|-|-
CAWSVIGGASNQPQHF
TGTGCCTGGAGTGTAATTGGGGGGGCGAGCAATCAGCCCCAGCATTTT
>TRBJ2-7|TRBV7-2|-|-
CASSLASDFHQYF
TGTGCCAGCAGCTTAGCTTCGGACTTTCATCAGTACTTC
>TRBJ2-2|TRBV10-1|-|-
CASSSSSRGELFF
TGCGCCAGCAGTTCATCTAGTCGCGGGGAGCTGTTTTTT
>TRBJ1-5|TRBV19|-|-
CASSLDRPNSNQPQHF
TGTGCCAGCTCTTTGGACAGACCCAATAGCAATCAGCCCCAGCATTTT
>TRBJ2-1|TRBV6-2/TRBV6-3|-|TRBD2
CASRPSGRSRAEQFF
TGTGCCAGCAGACCTAGCGGGAGATCAAGGGCGGAGCAGTTCTTC
>TRBJ1-2|TRBV7-2|-|-
CASSSLPDSSYGYTF
TGTGCCAGCAGCTCGCTACCGGACAGCAGCTATGGCTACACCTTC
>TRBJ1-5|TRBV11-2|once|-
CASSSKTVGPKQPQHF
TGTGCCAGCAGCTCCAAGACCGTGGGCCCTAAGCAGCCCCAGCATTTT
>TRBJ1-5|TRBV6-5|-|-
CASSKQVNQPQHF
TGTGCCAGCAGTAAACAGGTAAACCAGCCCCAGCATTTT
>TRBJ1-5|TRBV24-1|-|-
CATSAEGGQPQHF
TGTGCCACCAGTGCTGAGGGAGGACAGCCCCAGCATTTT
>TRBJ2-1|TRBV18|-|-
CASSPIRLPPPHNEQFF
TGTGCCAGCTCTCCCATCCGTCTACCCCCGCCCCACAATGAGCAGTTCTTC
>TRBJ2-5|TRBV15|-|TRBD2
CATSSGLAPQETQYF
TGTGCCACCAGCAGCGGACTAGCCCCCCAAGAGACCCAGTACTTC
>TRBJ1-1|TRBV14|-|TRBD1
CASKRGQNTEAFF
TGTGCCAGCAAAAGGGGGCAAAACACTGAAGCTTTCTTT
>TRBJ1-2|TRBV28|-|TRBD1
CASSLGQGTGYTF
TGTGCCAGCAGTTTAGGACAGGGAACGGGCTACACCTTC
>TRBJ2-5|TRBV9|-|-
CASSVAGNQETQYF
TGTGCCAGCAGCGTAGCGGGGAACCAAGAGACCCAGTACTTC
>TRBJ1-2|TRBV7-9|-|TRBD1
CASTQGQSGYTF
TGTGCCAGCACCCAGGGACAGTCGGGCTACACCTTC
>TRBJ1-1|TRBV10-3|-|-
CAISTTANTEAFF
TGTGCCATCAGTACGACAGCGAACACTGAAGCTTTCTTT
>TRBJ2-1|TRBV7-2|-|TRBD2
CASSLITSAEQFF
TGTGCCAGCAGCTTAATAACTAGCGCTGAGCAGTTCTTC
>TRBJ2-7|TRBV28|-|-
CASSIPQGGDYEQYF
TGTGCCAGCAGTATACCACAGGGGGGGGATTACGAGCAGTACTTC
>TRBJ1-2|TRBV9|-|-
CASSRTEAGNYGYTF
TGTGCCAGCAGCCGCACAGAAGCAGGGAACTATGGCTACACCTTC
>TRBJ1-2|TRBV18|-|-
CASSPSITSADGYTF
TGTGCCAGCTCACCAAGCATAACATCTGCGGATGGCTACACCTTC
>TRBJ2-5|TRBV7-2|-|TRBD1
CASSPSGGVWETQYF
TGTGCCAGCAGTCCGTCAGGGGGCGTTTGGGAGACCCAGTACTTC
>TRBJ2-7|TRBV11-3|-|-
CASSLDPRHLSPYEQYF
TGTGCCAGCAGCTTAGATCCCCGACACCTGAGCCCCTACGAGCAGTACTTC
>TRBJ2-3|TRBV5-1|-|-
CASKSTGTGRDTQYF
TGCGCCAGTAAGAGCACCGGGACTGGGAGAGATACGCAGTATTTT
>TRBJ2-3|TRBV30|once|TRBD2
CAWSSGISTDTQYF
TGTGCCTGGTCAAGCGGGATTAGCACAGATACGCAGTATTTT
>TRBJ1-6|TRBV27|-|-
CASSLSPRPPLHF
TGTGCCAGCAGTTTATCTCCCAGGCCACCCCTCCACTTT
>TRBJ2-7|TRBV7-6|-|TRBD2
CASSSGLAGAIYEQYF
TGTGCCAGCAGCTCGGGACTAGCGGGGGCAATCTACGAGCAGTACTTC